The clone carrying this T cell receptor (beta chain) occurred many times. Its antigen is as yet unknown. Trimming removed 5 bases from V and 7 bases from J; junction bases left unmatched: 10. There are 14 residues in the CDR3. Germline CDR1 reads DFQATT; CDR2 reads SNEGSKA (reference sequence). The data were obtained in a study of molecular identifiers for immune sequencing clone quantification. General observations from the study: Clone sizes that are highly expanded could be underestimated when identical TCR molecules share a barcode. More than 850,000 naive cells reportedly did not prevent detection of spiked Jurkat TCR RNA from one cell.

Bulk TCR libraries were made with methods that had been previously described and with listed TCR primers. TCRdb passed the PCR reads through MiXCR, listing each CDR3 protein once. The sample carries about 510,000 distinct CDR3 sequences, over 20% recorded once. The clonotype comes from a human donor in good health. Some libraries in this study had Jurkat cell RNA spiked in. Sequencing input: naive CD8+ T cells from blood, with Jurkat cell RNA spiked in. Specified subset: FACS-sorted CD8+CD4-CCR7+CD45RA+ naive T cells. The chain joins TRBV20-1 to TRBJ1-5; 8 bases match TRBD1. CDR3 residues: CSARTTGTGQPQHF. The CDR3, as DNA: TGCAGTGCTCGAACCACAGGGACAGGACAGCCCCAGCATTTT.